The 8 T cell receptor beta chains in this list originate from one sample, sequenced in a study of T-cell memory formation after mild COVID-19. From the 5' RACE reads, TCRdb called clonotypes with MiXCR, one entry per CDR3 protein. The repertoire holds 200,000 or so distinct CDR3 sequences, 7.5% to 10% seen once, with roughly 3.5% in the top ten. The sequenced material came from PBMCs or a T cell subset sorted from them (not recorded which). All receptors come from a man younger than 30 who had mild COVID-19 (a few samples of this study predate the infection). Cell type and time point are not known.

The CDR3 sequence is CASSIGMESEKLFF. Written as DNA, the CDR3 is TGTGCCAGTAGTATAGGAATGGAGAGTGAAAAACTGTTTTTT. This chain uses TRBV19 with TRBJ1-4; D call uncertain. This CDR3 has 14 residues. Germline loops: CDR1 LNHDA, CDR2 SQIVND (reference sequence). V was trimmed by 1 base and J by 7 bases, leaving 10 bases between them.

J is TRBJ1-5 and V is TRBV3-1, with unresolved D. The CDR3 sequence is 13 residues long. Trimming removed 2 bases from V and 7 bases from J, with 9 bases in between. Germline CDR1 LGHDT, CDR2 YNNKEL (reference sequence). The CDR3, as DNA: TGTGCCAGCAGCCAACAGAGTCAACAGCCCCAGCATTTT. Protein sequence: CASSQQSQQPQHF.

There are a few counts of this clonotype. V is TRBV7-2 and J is TRBJ2-7, with D tentatively TRBD1 (6 bases). Germline CDR1 and CDR2: SGHTA and FQGNSA. The CDR3 length is 15 residues. V was pared by 3 bases and J by 3 bases, with 15 bases between. As DNA, the CDR3 is TGTGCCAGCAGCTTCCAGGGGCTAGCCCACTACGAGCAGTACTTC. It specifies CASSFQGLAHYEQYF.

This clonotype has just a few counts. V usage is TRBV5-4 and J usage is TRBJ2-7, with no clear D. V lost 4 bases, J lost 4 bases, and 15 bases lay in between. The germline CDR1 and CDR2 sequences are SGHNT and YYREEE (reference sequence). The CDR3 runs 14 residues. This CDR3 reads CASSTDLAGYEQYV. DNA of the CDR3: TGTGCCAGCAGCACAGACTTAGCTGGATACGAGCAGTACGTC.

In nucleotides, the CDR3 is TGTGCCAGTCCGCGCGGCAACAACTCTGGGGCCAACGTCCTGACTTTC. Its protein product is CASPRGNNSGANVLTF. The chain combines TRBV7-2 with TRBJ2-6; D is ambiguous. Germline V gene lookup returns CDR1 SGHTA and CDR2 FQGNSA. The CDR3 sequence is 16 residues long. V was cut by 9 bases and J by 0 bases, with 15 bases left in between. Complete variable domain (other parts from reference TRBV7-2 and TRBJ2-6): GAGVSQSPSNKVTEKGKDVELRCDPISGHTALYWYRQSLGQGLEFLIYFQGNSAPDKSGLPSDRFSAERTGGSVSTLTIQRTQQEDSAVYLCASPRGNNSGANVLTFGAGSRLTVL.

The genes are TRBV7-3 and TRBJ1-1; the D is unclear. CDR3 length: 14 residues. V lost 3 bases to trimming and J lost 1 base, with 9 bases between them. Germline CDR1 is SGHTA and CDR2 is FQGTGA. In nucleotides, the CDR3 is TGTGCCAGCAGCTTGAGACATTCGAACACTGAAGCTTTCTTT. This encodes CASSLRHSNTEAFF.

The rearrangement joins TRBV2 to TRBJ2-7; D is possibly TRBD2 (6 bases). Between the trimmed V and J ends, which lost 6 bases and 4 bases, there was a span of 16 bases. Germline V gene data show CDR1 as SNHLY and CDR2 as FYNNEI. This CDR3 is built from 14 residues. As DNA, the CDR3 is TGTGCCAGCAGGGGGACTGTGACTTCTTACGAGCAGTACTTC. Encoded protein: CASRGTVTSYEQYF.

Concerning this clonotype: A read error may produce the germline difference seen at one junction end. V usage is TRBV28 and J usage is TRBJ2-2, with D possibly TRBD2 on 6 matching bases. The V gene's germline CDR1 is MDHEN and CDR2 SYDVKM. The CDR3 is 12 residues long. The CDR3 region has the DNA TGTGTCGCAGGGAGGAACACCGGGGAGCTGATTTTT. Encoded protein: CVAGRNTGELIF.